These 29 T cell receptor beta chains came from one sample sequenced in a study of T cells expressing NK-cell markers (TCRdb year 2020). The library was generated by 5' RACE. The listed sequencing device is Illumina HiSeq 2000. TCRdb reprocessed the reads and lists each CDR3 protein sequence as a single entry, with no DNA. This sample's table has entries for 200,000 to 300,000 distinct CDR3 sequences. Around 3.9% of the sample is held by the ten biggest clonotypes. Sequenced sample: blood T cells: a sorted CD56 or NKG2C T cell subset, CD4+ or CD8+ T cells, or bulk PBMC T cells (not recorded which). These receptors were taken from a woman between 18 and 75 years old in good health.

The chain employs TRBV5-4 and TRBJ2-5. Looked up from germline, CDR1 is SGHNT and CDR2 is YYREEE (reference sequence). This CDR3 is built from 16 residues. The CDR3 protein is CASSPSPGQRQETQYF.

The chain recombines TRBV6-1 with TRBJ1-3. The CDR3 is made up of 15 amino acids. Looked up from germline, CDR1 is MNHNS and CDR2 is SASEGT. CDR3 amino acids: CASGTADLSGNTIYF.

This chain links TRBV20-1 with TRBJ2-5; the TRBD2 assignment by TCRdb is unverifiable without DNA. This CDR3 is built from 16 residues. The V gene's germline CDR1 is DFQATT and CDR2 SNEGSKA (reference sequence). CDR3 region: CSTTWTSGGPQETQYF.

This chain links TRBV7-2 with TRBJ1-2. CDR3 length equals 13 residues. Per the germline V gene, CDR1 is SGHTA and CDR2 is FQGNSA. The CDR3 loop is CASSLAGSGGYTF.

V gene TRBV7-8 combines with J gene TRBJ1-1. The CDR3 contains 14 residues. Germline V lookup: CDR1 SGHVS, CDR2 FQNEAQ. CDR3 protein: CASSIAGLNTEAFF.

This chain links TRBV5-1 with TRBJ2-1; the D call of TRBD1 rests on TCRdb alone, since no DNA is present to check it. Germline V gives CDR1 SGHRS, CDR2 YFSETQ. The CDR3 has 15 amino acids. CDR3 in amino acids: CASSLEGADYNEQFF.

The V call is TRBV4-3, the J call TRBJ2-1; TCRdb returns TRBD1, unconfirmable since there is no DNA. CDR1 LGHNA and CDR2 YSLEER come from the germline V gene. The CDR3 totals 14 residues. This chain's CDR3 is CASSQESGSDEQFF.

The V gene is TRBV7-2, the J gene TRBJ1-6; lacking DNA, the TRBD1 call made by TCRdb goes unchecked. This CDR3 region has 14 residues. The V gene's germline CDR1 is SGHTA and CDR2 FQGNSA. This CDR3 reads CASSSDRRYSPLHF.

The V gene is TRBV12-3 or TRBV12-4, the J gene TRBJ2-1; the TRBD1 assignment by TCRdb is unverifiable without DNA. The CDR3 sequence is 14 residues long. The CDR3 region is CASSRERGNNEQFF.

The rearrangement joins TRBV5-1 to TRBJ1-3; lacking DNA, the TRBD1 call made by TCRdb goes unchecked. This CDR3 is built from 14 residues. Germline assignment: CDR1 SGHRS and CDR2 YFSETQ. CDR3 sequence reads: CASRTGSSGNTIYF.

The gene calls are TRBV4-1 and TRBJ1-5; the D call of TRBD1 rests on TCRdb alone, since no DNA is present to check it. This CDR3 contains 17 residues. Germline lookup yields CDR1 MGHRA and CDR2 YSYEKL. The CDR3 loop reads CASSQDRSPGGNQPQHF.

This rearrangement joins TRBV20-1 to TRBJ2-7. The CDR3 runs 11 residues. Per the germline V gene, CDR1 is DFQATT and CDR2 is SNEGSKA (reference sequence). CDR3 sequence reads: CSARDTYEQYF.

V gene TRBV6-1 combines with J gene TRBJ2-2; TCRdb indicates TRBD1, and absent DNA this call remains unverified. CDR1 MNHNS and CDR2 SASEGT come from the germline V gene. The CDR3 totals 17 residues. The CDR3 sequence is CASNPGAGTTRTGELFF.

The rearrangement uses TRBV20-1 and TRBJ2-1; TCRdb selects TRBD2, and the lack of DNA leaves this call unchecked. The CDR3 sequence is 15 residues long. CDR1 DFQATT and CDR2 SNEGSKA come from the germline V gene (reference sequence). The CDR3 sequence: CSARSLTSDYNEQFF.

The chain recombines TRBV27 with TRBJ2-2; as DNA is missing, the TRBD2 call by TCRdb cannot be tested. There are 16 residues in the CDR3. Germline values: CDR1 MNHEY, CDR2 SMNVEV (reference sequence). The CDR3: CASSLWKAGGIGELFF.

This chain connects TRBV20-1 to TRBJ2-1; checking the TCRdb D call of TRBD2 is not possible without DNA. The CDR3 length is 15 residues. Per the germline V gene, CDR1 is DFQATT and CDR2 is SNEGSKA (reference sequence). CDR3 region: CSAYVGTSGYNEQFF.

The chain's CDR3 is CATSRDEVAGAPRFF. This chain links TRBV15 with TRBJ2-1; TCRdb outputs TRBD2, but without DNA this stays unchecked. Germline V gives CDR1 LNHNV, CDR2 YYDKDF (reference sequence). The CDR3 has 15 residues.

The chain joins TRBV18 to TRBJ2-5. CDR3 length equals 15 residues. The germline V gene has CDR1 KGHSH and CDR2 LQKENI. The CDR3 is CASSSGDGSQETQYF. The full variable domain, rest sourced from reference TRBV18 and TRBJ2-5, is NAGVMQNPRHLVRRRGQEARLRCSPMKGHSHVYWYRQLPEEGLKFMVYLQKENIIDESGMPKERFSAEFPKEGPSILRIQQVVRGDSAAYFCASSSGDGSQETQYFGPGTRLLVL.

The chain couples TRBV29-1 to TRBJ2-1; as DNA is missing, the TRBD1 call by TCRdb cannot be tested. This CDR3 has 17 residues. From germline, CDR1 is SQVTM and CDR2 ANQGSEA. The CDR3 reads CSVGLAEGGISYNEQFF.

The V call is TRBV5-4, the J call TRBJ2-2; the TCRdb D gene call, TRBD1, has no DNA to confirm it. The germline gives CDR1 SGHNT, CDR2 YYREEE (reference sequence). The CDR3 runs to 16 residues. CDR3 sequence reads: CASSSRTGMGTGELFF.

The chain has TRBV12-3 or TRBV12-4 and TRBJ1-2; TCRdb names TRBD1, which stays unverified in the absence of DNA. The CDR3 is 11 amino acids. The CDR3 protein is CASARGYGYTF.

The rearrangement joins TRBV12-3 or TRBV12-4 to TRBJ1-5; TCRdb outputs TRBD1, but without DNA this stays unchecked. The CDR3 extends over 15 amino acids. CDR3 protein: CASSFFKGSNQPQHF.

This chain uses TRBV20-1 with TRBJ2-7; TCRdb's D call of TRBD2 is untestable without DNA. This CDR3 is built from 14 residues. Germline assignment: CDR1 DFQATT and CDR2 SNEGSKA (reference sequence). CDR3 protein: CSAEGLAGVYEQYF.

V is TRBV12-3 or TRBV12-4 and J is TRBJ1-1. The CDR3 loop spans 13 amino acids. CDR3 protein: CASSFTLFQEAFF.

CDR3 residues: CASSLPLPGELFF. V is TRBV5-1 and J is TRBJ2-2. The CDR3 covers 13 residues. Germline V gene data show CDR1 as SGHRS and CDR2 as YFSETQ.

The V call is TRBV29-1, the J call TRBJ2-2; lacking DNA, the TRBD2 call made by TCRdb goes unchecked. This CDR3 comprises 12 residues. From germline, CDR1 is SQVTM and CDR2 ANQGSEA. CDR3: CSAAGVPGELFF.

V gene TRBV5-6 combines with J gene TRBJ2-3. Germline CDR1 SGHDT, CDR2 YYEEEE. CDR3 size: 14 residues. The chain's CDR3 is CASSPFGGTDTQYF.

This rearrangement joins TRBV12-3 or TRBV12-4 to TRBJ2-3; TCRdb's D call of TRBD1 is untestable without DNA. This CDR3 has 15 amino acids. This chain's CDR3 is CASSLRDSRTDTQYF.

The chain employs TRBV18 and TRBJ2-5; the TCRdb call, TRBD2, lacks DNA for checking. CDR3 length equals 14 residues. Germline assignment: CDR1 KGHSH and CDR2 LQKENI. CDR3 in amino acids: CASSPPGGVKTQYF.